A selection of T cell receptor beta chains follows, all from one sample in a study of blood T cell repertoires in COVID-19. Using immunoSEQ multiplex PCR, the repertoire was profiled, and TCRdb retains in-frame clones only, with some absent. The table lists a few hundred thousand clones, roughly nine tenths of them singletons. Sequenced material: PBMCs or T cells enriched from blood (not recorded which). The receptors originated from a woman between 25 and 40 years old who had recovered from COVID-19. The CDR3 runs from the conserved cysteine through the conserved F or W. The order of the fields is V gene, clone size, D gene, J gene, CDR3 protein, CDR3 DNA. The D gene is left open where the match is weak. Only some rows state a clone size, as once, few, many or a class for expanded clones.

TRBV24-1	-	-	TRBJ1-2	CVTGPPRANYGYTF	TGTGTCACCGGCCCACCCCGGGCTAACTATGGCTACACCTTC
TRBV5-8	-	TRBD2	TRBJ2-7	CASSRGTSVGEQYF	TGTGCCAGCAGCCGAGGGACTAGCGTGGGCGAGCAGTACTTC
TRBV12-3/TRBV12-4	-	-	TRBJ1-1	CASSSPGGPFF	TGTGCCAGCAGTTCACCGGGGGGGCCTTTCTTT
TRBV9	once	TRBD2	TRBJ2-1	CASSVTAGVANEQFF	TGTGCCAGCAGCGTCACGGCGGGAGTTGCCAATGAGCAGTTCTTC
TRBV29-1	once	-	TRBJ2-5	CSVQGPQETQYF	TGCAGCGTTCAGGGGCCTCAAGAGACCCAGTACTTC
TRBV5-5	-	-	TRBJ2-7	CASRMAKGIYEQYF	TGTGCCAGCAGAATGGCGAAGGGGATCTACGAGCAGTACTTC
TRBV27	once	-	TRBJ1-4	CASSFPGEKLFF	TGTGCCAGCAGTTTTCCAGGCGAAAAACTGTTTTTT
TRBV6-5	few	TRBD2	TRBJ2-1	CASSSLAGQYNEQFF	TGTGCCAGCAGTTCCCTAGCGGGACAATACAATGAGCAGTTCTTC
TRBV7-9	-	TRBD1	TRBJ1-2	CASSFGGTVYGYTF	TGTGCCAGCAGCTTTGGTGGGACAGTGTATGGCTACACCTTC
TRBV6-1	-	-	TRBJ1-4	CASSETFVEKLFF	TGTGCCAGCAGTGAGACATTCGTCGAAAAACTGTTTTTT
TRBV2	-	TRBD1	TRBJ1-2	CASSVSRGSRYGYTF	TGTGCCAGCAGTGTTTCCAGGGGGTCTAGGTATGGCTACACCTTC
TRBV5-6	-	-	TRBJ2-1	CASSRRGSDEQFF	TGTGCCAGCAGCCGGAGGGGATCCGATGAGCAGTTCTTC
TRBV27	-	-	TRBJ1-2	CASKPGTPYGYTF	TGTGCCAGCAAACCCGGGACACCCTATGGCTACACCTTC
TRBV6-5	once	TRBD1	TRBJ2-5	CASWDREVSQETQYF	TGTGCCAGCTGGGACAGGGAAGTAAGCCAAGAGACCCAGTACTTC
TRBV9	-	TRBD2	TRBJ2-7	CASSVFSGSSYEQYF	TGTGCCAGCAGCGTTTTTAGCGGGAGCTCCTACGAGCAGTACTTC
TRBV7-9	-	TRBD2	TRBJ2-1	CASSLDPLAGRSRNEQFF	TGTGCCAGCAGCTTAGACCCCCTAGCGGGAAGGTCTCGCAATGAGCAGTTCTTC
TRBV5-1	-	-	TRBJ1-2	CASSLDGSNYGYTF	TGCGCCAGCAGCTTGGATGGGAGTAACTATGGCTACACCTTC
TRBV27	-	TRBD1	TRBJ1-6	CASSRSATGGMSPLHF	TGTGCCAGCAGTCGAAGTGCGACAGGGGGCATGTCACCCCTCCACTTT
TRBV29-1	-	-	TRBJ2-1	CSVVRGGHEQFF	TGCAGCGTTGTTAGGGGAGGCCATGAGCAGTTCTTC
TRBV19	-	TRBD1	TRBJ1-5	CASSRQGSWNQPQHF	TGTGCCAGTAGTAGACAGGGCTCATGGAATCAGCCCCAGCATTTT
TRBV20-1	-	TRBD1	TRBJ1-4	CSASPRGRGEKLFF	TGCAGTGCTAGTCCCAGGGGGCGAGGTGAAAAACTGTTTTTT
TRBV21-1	-	-	TRBJ1-6	CASTPTQGSPLHF	TGTGCCAGCACTCCTACACAGGGCTCACCCCTCCACTTT
TRBV5-4	-	TRBD2	TRBJ2-5	CASSLASGGEETQYF	TGTGCCAGCAGCTTGGCTAGCGGGGGGGAGGAGACCCAGTACTTC
TRBV18	-	TRBD2	TRBJ2-7	CASSGLAGVEQYF	TGTGCCTCCTCCGGACTAGCGGGGGTCGAGCAGTACTTC
TRBV7-2	-	TRBD1	TRBJ2-7	CASSRAPQQGYEQYF	TGTGCCAGCAGCCGCGCGCCCCAACAGGGGTACGAGCAGTACTTC
TRBV5-6	-	-	TRBJ1-1	CASKNTGRTEAFF	TGTGCCAGCAAAAATACAGGGCGGACTGAAGCTTTCTTT
TRBV7-6	-	-	TRBJ1-4	CASSLGSAPFNEKLFF	TGTGCCAGCAGCTTAGGTTCCGCGCCCTTTAATGAAAAACTGTTTTTT
TRBV3-1/TRBV3-2	-	-	TRBJ2-2	CASSQGGRGYRELFF	TGTGCCAGCAGCCAAGGGGGCCGGGGGTACCGGGAGCTGTTTTTT
TRBV28	-	-	TRBJ2-7	CASSFLSGAYEQYF	TGTGCCAGCAGTTTTTTGAGCGGAGCCTACGAGCAGTACTTC
TRBV27	-	-	TRBJ1-1	CASIGGTEAFF	TGTGCCAGCATCGGAGGGACTGAAGCTTTCTTT
TRBV10-1	-	TRBD1	TRBJ1-1	CASSSRTGGLVTEAFF	TGCGCCAGCAGCTCCCGGACAGGGGGCTTAGTCACTGAAGCTTTCTTT
TRBV6-1	-	TRBD1	TRBJ1-2	CASSEFDRDYGYTF	TGTGCCAGCAGTGAATTTGACAGGGACTATGGCTACACCTTC
TRBV6-5	-	TRBD2	TRBJ2-1	CASTFGGRQNEQFF	TGTGCCAGCACCTTCGGCGGGAGACAAAATGAGCAGTTCTTC
TRBV14	-	-	TRBJ1-1	CASSRTPNTEAFF	TGTGCCAGCAGCCGGACACCGAACACTGAAGCTTTCTTT
TRBV9	-	TRBD2	TRBJ2-1	CASSHGGLAGVRPSWNEQFF	TGTGCCAGCAGCCACGGGGGACTAGCGGGAGTGCGGCCCTCTTGGAATGAGCAGTTCTTC
TRBV7-2	-	-	TRBJ2-7	CASSPDRTSGEQYF	TGTGCCAGCAGCCCAGACAGGACTTCGGGGGAGCAGTACTTC
TRBV18	-	TRBD2	TRBJ2-3	CASSPLVLAASTDTQYF	TGTGCCAGCTCACCGTTAGTACTAGCGGCGAGCACAGATACGCAGTATTTT
TRBV30	-	TRBD1	TRBJ1-2	CAWRQGSGYTF	TGTGCCTGGCGACAGGGAAGCGGCTACACCTTC
TRBV4-1	few	-	TRBJ1-3	CASSQTPGSGNTIYF	TGCGCCAGCAGCCAAACCCCGGGCTCTGGAAACACCATATATTTT
TRBV21-1	once	-	TRBJ2-7	CASTRRPSSYEQYF	TGTGCCAGCACTAGGCGGCCTAGCTCCTACGAGCAGTACTTC
TRBV7-3	-	TRBD2	TRBJ2-2	CASSTSGGAFTGELFF	TGTGCCAGCAGCACCAGCGGGGGGGCCTTCACCGGGGAGCTGTTTTTT
TRBV15	-	-	TRBJ1-2	CATSRDRHLYGYTF	TGTGCCACCAGCAGAGATCGACACCTATATGGCTACACCTTC
TRBV27	-	TRBD1	TRBJ1-2	CASSQGQGVFGYTF	TGTGCCAGCAGTCAAGGGCAGGGGGTATTTGGCTACACCTTC
TRBV9	-	TRBD2	TRBJ2-5	CASTRLAGGQETQYF	TGTGCCAGCACTAGACTAGCGGGGGGACAAGAGACCCAGTACTTC
TRBV5-5	-	-	TRBJ1-1	CASTGFTEAFF	TGTGCCAGCACGGGTTTCACTGAAGCTTTCTTT
TRBV14	few	-	TRBJ1-1	CASSPRMGGPNTEAFF	TGTGCCAGCAGCCCCCGGATGGGGGGGCCGAACACTGAAGCTTTCTTT
TRBV7-2	-	-	TRBJ2-5	CASLERAQETQYF	TGTGCCAGCCTAGAGAGGGCGCAAGAGACCCAGTACTTC
TRBV4-2	-	-	TRBJ1-2	CASSTGTYGYTF	TGTGCCAGCAGCACAGGGACCTATGGCTACACCTTC
TRBV6-6	-	TRBD1	TRBJ1-3	CATGTDSGNTIYF	TGTGCCACCGGGACAGACTCTGGAAACACCATATATTTT
TRBV5-1	-	TRBD2	TRBJ2-5	CASSFSGGTQETQYF	TGCGCCAGCAGCTTTAGCGGGGGCACACAAGAGACCCAGTACTTC
TRBV12-3/TRBV12-4	-	TRBD2	TRBJ2-5	CASGGTNGETQYF	TGTGCCAGCGGGGGGACTAATGGGGAGACCCAGTACTTC
TRBV27	-	-	TRBJ1-1	CASSGREREDTEAFF	TGTGCCAGCTCGGGCAGGGAAAGGGAGGACACTGAAGCTTTCTTT